These 6 T cell receptor beta chains were all obtained from the same sample, sequenced in a study of Ad26.COV2.S vaccination and SARS-CoV-2 variants. The treatment was: about 20 received Ad26.COV2.S at low or high dose, single or two shots; 5 received placebo; per-sample allocation not given. Sampling occurred on day 63 after the first vaccine or placebo injection. The protocol was immunoSEQ multiplex PCR, while the TCRdb copy is restricted to in-frame clones and leaves out a portion. The table has 380,000 or so clones, roughly 85% seen once. Sequencing was performed on peripheral blood, taken in a trial of Ad26.COV2.S vaccine versus placebo. The source of these receptors is a person aged 18-65 years who received the Ad26.COV2.S COVID-19 vaccine or a placebo.

This rearrangement joins TRBV6-5 to TRBJ1-2; no definite D call. The CDR3 runs 14 residues. The germline V and J ends were trimmed by 6 bases and 6 bases, with 17 bases remaining between them. Germline lookup yields CDR1 MNHEY and CDR2 SVGAGI. The CDR3 here is CASREWGTTHGYTF. The CDR3 DNA reads TGTGCCAGCAGGGAGTGGGGAACGACCCATGGCTACACCTTC.

The rearrangement links TRBV29-1 to TRBJ1-4, with 8 bases matching TRBD1. From germline, CDR1 is SQVTM and CDR2 ANQGSEA. This CDR3 has 14 amino acids. After removal of 7 bases from V and 6 bases from J, the junction contained 10 bases not matched to a gene. CDR3 in DNA: TGCAGCGCATTCACAGGGGGTTTGGATGAAAAACTGTTTTTT. Amino acid sequence: CSAFTGGLDEKLFF.

The chain links TRBV13 to TRBJ2-7; maybe TRBD1 (8 bases). Trimming pared 5 bases from V and 2 bases from J, leaving 13 bases between. The CDR3 spans 14 residues. Germline CDR1 PRHDT, CDR2 FYEKMQ (reference sequence). The CDR3, as DNA: TGTGCCAGCAGCATACAGGGGGGGACCTACGAGCAGTACTTC. Protein: CASSIQGGTYEQYF.

The chain links TRBV4-1 to TRBJ2-7; D tentatively fits TRBD1 or TRBD2 (5 bases each). The CDR3 runs 15 residues. V was pared by 0 bases and J by 3 bases, with 12 bases between. Per the germline V gene, CDR1 is MGHRA and CDR2 is YSYEKL. The CDR3 reads CASSQDPGPHYEQYF. The DNA of the CDR3 is TGCGCCAGCAGCCAAGACCCGGGACCCCACTACGAGCAGTACTTC.

This clone was observed once. This same CDR3 is encoded by further DNA sequences in the sample. V and J are TRBV15 and TRBJ1-2; weak D call: TRBD1 (5 bases). V gave up 1 base and J gave up 8 bases, with 8 bases separating them. Per the germline V gene, CDR1 is LNHNV and CDR2 is YYDKDF (reference sequence). The CDR3 is 12 amino acids. The DNA for the CDR3 is TGTGCCACCAGCAGAGGACGGGACGGCTACACCTTC. It encodes CATSRGRDGYTF.

V and J are TRBV7-6 and TRBJ1-6; a possible D gene is TRBD1 (6 bases). Germline values: CDR1 SGHVS, CDR2 FNYEAQ. V lost 2 bases and J 0 bases, leaving 17 bases between the germline ends. CDR3 length: 19 residues. CDR3 sequence (DNA): TGTGCCAGCAGCTTAAGGCGAGGGACAAGGAGCTCCTATAATTCACCCCTCCACTTT. Its protein product is CASSLRRGTRSSYNSPLHF.